This T cell receptor beta chain was captured by sequencing in a study of blood T cell repertoires in COVID-19. Study summary: The United States, Italy and Spain were the sources of the acute and convalescent COVID-19 samples. The cDNA or gDNA used as material had been derived from T cells, B-cell-depleted T cells, or PBMCs.

The germline V gene encodes CDR1 MRHNA and CDR2 SNTAGT. The CDR3 has 16 amino acids. V lost 0 bases, J lost 8 bases, and 1 base stayed unmatched. In the original processing: Estimation of nucleated cell counts was performed using reference gene primer amplification. The table came from immunoSEQ multiplex PCR; TCRdb's copy has only in-frame clones and leaves some out. The V and J calls and the clone size are those of that table, but D and trimming were determined from the DNA. Of about 190,000 clones listed, more than 70% are singletons. Sequencing input: peripheral blood. The V gene is TRBV6-4, the J gene TRBJ2-1; 16 bases fit TRBD2. This sequence originates from a man aged 45-60 years with active or convalescent COVID-19. CDR3 residues: CASSDSGLAGGDEQFF. CDR3 coding DNA: TGTGCCAGCAGTGACTCGGGACTAGCGGGAGGGGATGAGCAGTTCTTC.